The sample holds many counts of the clone carrying this T cell receptor beta chain. Its antigen is still unknown. This record belongs to a study of T cells in Graves' hyperthyroidism and ophthalmopathy. The study's findings and limits: Most expanded thyroid clonotypes above 0.001 recurred in blood. Model predictions of ophthalmopathy came a median approximately 6.5 months before onset. In the analysis, a 13 V-J model separated ophthalmopathy from stable hyperthyroidism.

From RNA transcripts, TCR beta CDR3 regions were amplified. Primed by the HTBI set, a first-round RT-PCR was run on the TCR CDR3. MiXCR, applied by TCRdb to the multiplex PCR reads, yields one record per CDR3 protein. The sample has a few hundred thousand distinct CDR3 sequences; more than 45% are singletons. Trimming stripped 4 bases from V and 0 bases from J, with 13 bases between. The germline V gene has CDR1 LNHDA and CDR2 SQIVND (reference sequence). CDR3 length: 16 residues. Calling Graves' hyperthyroidism stable meant ophthalmopathy did not progress within 18 months. The sequenced material came from peripheral blood or thyroid tissue (not recorded which). This receptor was taken from a woman younger than 30 with Graves' hyperthyroidism. This chain connects TRBV19 to TRBJ1-5; D uncertain. The CDR3 here is CASSRRAPYSNQPQHF. The CDR3 DNA sequence: TGTGCCAGTAGTAGACGGGCCCCTTATAGCAATCAGCCCCAGCATTTT.